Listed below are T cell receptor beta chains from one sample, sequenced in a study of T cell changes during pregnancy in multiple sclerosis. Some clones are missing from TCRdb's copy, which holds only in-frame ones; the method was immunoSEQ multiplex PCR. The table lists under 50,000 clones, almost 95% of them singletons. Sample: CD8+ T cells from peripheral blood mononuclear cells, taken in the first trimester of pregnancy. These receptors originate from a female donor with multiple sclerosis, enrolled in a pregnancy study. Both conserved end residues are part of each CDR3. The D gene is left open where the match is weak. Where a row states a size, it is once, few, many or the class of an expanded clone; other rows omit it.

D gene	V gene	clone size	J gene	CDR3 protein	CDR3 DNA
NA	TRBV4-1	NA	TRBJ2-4	CASSPQNPTADIQYF	TGCGCCAGCAGCCCACAAAACCCCACGGCGGACATTCAGTACTTC
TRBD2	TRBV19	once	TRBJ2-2	CASSILASGGGELFF	TGTGCCAGTAGTATATTAGCTAGCGGCGGTGGGGAGCTGTTTTTT
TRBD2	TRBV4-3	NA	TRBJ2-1	CASSQELAGGDNEQFF	TGCGCCAGCAGCCAAGAGTTAGCGGGGGGCGATAATGAGCAGTTCTTC
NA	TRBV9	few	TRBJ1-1	CASGGESRIF	TGTGCCAGCGGAGGGGAAAGTAGGATCTTT
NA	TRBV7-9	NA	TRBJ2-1	CASSQGNEQFF	TGTGCCAGCAGTCAGGGCAATGAGCAGTTCTTC
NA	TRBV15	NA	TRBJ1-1	CATSRPGSAGTEAFF	TGTGCCACCAGCAGGCCAGGATCCGCCGGCACTGAAGCTTTCTTT
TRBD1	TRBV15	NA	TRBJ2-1	CATSRDPRTGTEQFF	TGTGCCACCAGCAGAGATCCGCGGACAGGGACTGAGCAGTTCTTC
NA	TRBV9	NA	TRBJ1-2	CASSAQGYGGYTF	TGTGCCAGCAGCGCGCAGGGCTATGGGGGCTACACCTTC
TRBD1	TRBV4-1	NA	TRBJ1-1	CASSQEGTVNTEAFF	TGCGCCAGCAGCCAAGAAGGGACAGTGAACACTGAAGCTTTCTTT
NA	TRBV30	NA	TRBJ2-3	CAWNPTDTQYF	TGTGCCTGGAATCCGACAGATACGCAGTATTTT
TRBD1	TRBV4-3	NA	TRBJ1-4	CASSQDTGATNEKLFF	TGCGCCAGCAGCCAAGATACAGGGGCAACTAATGAAAAACTGTTTTTT
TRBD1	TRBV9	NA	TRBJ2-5	CASSVFGTGQETQYF	TGTGCCAGCAGCGTCTTCGGGACAGGGCAAGAGACCCAGTACTTC
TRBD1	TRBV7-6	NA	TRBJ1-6	CASSLSGGLSPLHF	TGTGCCAGCAGCTTATCAGGGGGTCTCTCACCCCTCCACTTT
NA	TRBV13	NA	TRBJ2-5	CASSHPDRRETQYF	TGTGCCAGCAGCCATCCGGACAGACGGGAGACCCAGTACTTC
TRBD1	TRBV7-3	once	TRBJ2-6	CASSPLKRDRAGANVLTF	TGTGCCAGCAGCCCTCTTAAGCGGGACAGGGCTGGGGCCAACGTCCTGACTTTC
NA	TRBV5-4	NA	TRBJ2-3	CASSPLAQKSTDTQYF	TGTGCCAGCAGCCCATTAGCGCAAAAATCCACAGATACGCAGTATTTT
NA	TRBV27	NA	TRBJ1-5	CASSLTAYSNQPQHF	TGTGCCAGCAGTTTGACAGCTTATAGCAATCAGCCCCAGCATTTT
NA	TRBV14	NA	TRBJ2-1	CASSQGLGRLYNEQFF	TGTGCCAGCAGCCAAGGGCTAGGTAGACTCTACAATGAGCAGTTCTTC
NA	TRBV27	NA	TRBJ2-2	CASSLWGTFTGELFF	TGTGCCAGCAGTTTATGGGGGACTTTCACCGGGGAGCTGTTTTTT
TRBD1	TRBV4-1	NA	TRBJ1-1	CASSQDQGAGTEAFF	TGCGCCAGCAGCCAAGATCAGGGGGCTGGCACTGAAGCTTTCTTT
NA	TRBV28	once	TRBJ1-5	CASSRQDFYSNQPQHF	TGTGCCAGCAGTCGACAGGATTTTTATAGCAATCAGCCCCAGCATTTT
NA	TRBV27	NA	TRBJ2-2	CASRGRPPTRELFF	TGTGCCAGCAGGGGGCGGCCACCGACCAGGGAGCTGTTTTTT
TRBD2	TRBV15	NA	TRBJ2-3	CATSRDGGGRGHTQYF	TGTGCCACCAGCAGAGATGGGGGCGGGAGGGGACATACGCAGTATTTT
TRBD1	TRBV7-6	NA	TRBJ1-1	CASSITASVGQGALLTEAFF	TGTGCCAGCAGCATAACCGCCTCCGTGGGACAGGGGGCTCTTTTAACTGAAGCTTTCTTT
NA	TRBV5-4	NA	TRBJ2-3	CASSSDKADTQYF	TGTGCCAGCAGCTCGGACAAAGCAGATACGCAGTATTTT
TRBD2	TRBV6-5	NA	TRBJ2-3	CASSPIAGATDTQYF	TGTGCCAGCAGTCCTATAGCGGGGGCAACAGATACGCAGTATTTT
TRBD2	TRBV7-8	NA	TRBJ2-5	CASSFSGGARETQYF	TGTGCCAGCAGCTTTAGCGGGGGGGCCCGAGAGACCCAGTACTTC
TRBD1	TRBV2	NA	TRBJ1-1	CASSGQGSEAFF	TGTGCCAGCAGTGGACAGGGCTCAGAAGCTTTCTTT
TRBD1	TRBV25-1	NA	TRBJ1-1	CASSEYRQGAEAFF	TGTGCCAGCAGTGAATACCGACAGGGAGCTGAAGCTTTCTTT
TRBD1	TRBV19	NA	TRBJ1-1	CASLYYRGPSTEAFF	TGTGCCAGTCTGTATTACAGGGGGCCGAGCACTGAAGCTTTCTTT
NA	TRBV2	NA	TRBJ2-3	CASNTGQQDPQDTQYF	TGTGCCAGCAATACAGGACAGCAGGATCCACAAGATACGCAGTATTTT
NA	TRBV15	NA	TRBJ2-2	CATSRDRGNTGELFF	TGTGCCACCAGCAGAGACCGGGGGAACACCGGGGAGCTGTTTTTT
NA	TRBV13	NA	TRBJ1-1	CASSWGGTEAFF	TGTGCCAGCAGCTGGGGGGGGACTGAAGCTTTCTTT
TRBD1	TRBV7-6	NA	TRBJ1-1	CASSLASTGETEAFF	TGTGCCAGCAGCTTAGCCAGTACAGGGGAGACTGAAGCTTTCTTT
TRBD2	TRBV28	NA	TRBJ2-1	CASSLLPLGEGWNEQFF	TGTGCCAGCAGTTTATTACCTTTGGGGGAGGGGTGGAATGAGCAGTTCTTC
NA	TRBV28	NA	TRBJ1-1	CASSLGLDIMMNTEAFF	TGTGCCAGCAGCCTGGGGCTGGACATTATGATGAACACTGAAGCTTTCTTT